The 14 T cell receptor beta chains presented below share a single source sample, sequenced in a study of blood T cell repertoires in COVID-19. Method: immunoSEQ multiplex PCR; TCRdb's copy keeps in-frame clones and lacks some. The repertoire includes roughly 110,000 clones, 90% of them detected once, and about 4.8% sits in the top ten. Source material: peripheral blood. These receptors all come from a woman aged 50 to 60 with acute or convalescent COVID-19.

This chain uses TRBV6-5 with TRBJ1-5; unclear D gene. With 6 bases removed from V and 9 bases from J, the gap between germline ends came to 9 bases. This CDR3 has 11 amino acids. Germline CDR1 and CDR2: MNHEY and SVGAGI. CDR3 amino acids: CASRIGGPQHF. The CDR3 DNA is TGTGCCAGCAGGATCGGTGGGCCCCAGCATTTT.

This clone has a single count. The chain is built from TRBV16 and TRBJ1-2; the D gene is possibly TRBD1 (5 bases). The CDR3 covers 12 residues. Germline assignment: CDR1 KGHSY and CDR2 FQNENV. The V end was cut by 7 bases, the J end by 0 bases, with 6 bases between. The CDR3 is CASMTANYGYTF. The CDR3 bases are TGTGCCAGCATGACAGCTAACTATGGCTACACCTTC.

The chain employs TRBV10-2 and TRBJ1-1, with a tentative D call TRBD1 (6 bases). This CDR3 is built from 14 residues. The V and J ends lost 5 bases and 1 base respectively, with 11 bases between them. Germline CDR1 reads WSHSY; CDR2 reads SAAADI. CDR3 amino acids: CASSPRGGNTEAFF. CDR3 DNA sequence: TGCGCCAGCAGTCCTAGGGGGGGGAACACTGAAGCTTTCTTT.

This clone was seen a single time. The chain couples TRBV27 to TRBJ1-6; TRBD1 matches at 8 bases. The CDR3 contains 14 residues. Unmatched junction bases numbered 0, after V lost 2 bases and J lost 6 bases. The germline V gene has CDR1 MNHEY and CDR2 SMNVEV (reference sequence). CDR3 DNA sequence: TGTGCCAGCAGTTTAGGACAGGGTAATTCACCCCTCCACTTT. Translation gives CASSLGQGNSPLHF.

The rearrangement links TRBV25-1 to TRBJ1-3; D not resolved. The germline V gene encodes CDR1 MGHDK and CDR2 SYGVNS. The V end lost 7 bases, the J end lost 7 bases, and 17 bases lay between the germline ends. CDR3 length: 14 residues. CDR3 amino acids: CASTRAGQGNTIYF. The DNA of the CDR3 is TGTGCCAGCACCCGAGCGGGTCAAGGTAACACCATATATTTT.

The genes are TRBV3-1 (or the pseudogene TRBV3-2) and TRBJ1-2; perhaps TRBD1 as D (6 bases). The length of the CDR3 is 19 residues. V lost 3 bases and J lost 7, with 30 bases in between. Germline V gene sequence: CDR1 LGHDT, CDR2 YNNKEL (reference sequence). The CDR3 here is CASSQLPTQGIRSSGGYTF. DNA for the CDR3: TGTGCCAGCAGCCAGTTACCCACCCAGGGGATCCGGTCGTCCGGTGGCTACACCTTC.

In DNA, the CDR3 is TGTGCCAGCAGCGTCGACAGGGGGCTTGAAAAACTGTTTTTT. The encoded protein is CASSVDRGLEKLFF. The chain is built from TRBV9 and TRBJ1-4; 10 bases match TRBD1. CDR3 length: 14 amino acids. Germline CDR1 reads SGDLS; CDR2 reads YYNGEE. Germline trimming cut 2 bases from V and 7 bases from J; bases unmatched to any gene: 2.

J is TRBJ2-7 and V is TRBV10-3; TRBD1 might be the D (6 bases). The germline V gene encodes CDR1 ENHRY and CDR2 SYGVKD. V dropped 5 bases and J dropped 3 bases, with 11 bases sitting between them. This CDR3 has 13 residues. CDR3 DNA: TGTGCCATCAGTAAAGGACAGAACTACGAGCAGTACTTC. Encoded protein: CAISKGQNYEQYF.

The gene calls are TRBV12-3 or TRBV12-4 and TRBJ1-3; D ambiguous. CDR3 length: 13 residues. Trimming took off 7 bases at V and 1 base at J, with 8 bases between the two ends. CDR3 DNA sequence: TGTGCCAGCAACCGGGATTCTGGAAACACCATATATTTT. It specifies CASNRDSGNTIYF.

The chain has TRBV18 and TRBJ2-7, with 10 positions matching TRBD1. Germline V lookup: CDR1 KGHSH, CDR2 LQKENI. Trimming took 3 bases from V and 4 from J; bases not matched to a gene: 6. This CDR3 region has 15 residues. The CDR3 coding sequence is TGTGCCAGCTCACCTCCGGGACAGGGGAAATACGAGCAGTACTTC. It codes for CASSPPGQGKYEQYF.

The CDR3 here is CASSLLYRGPENEQFF. CDR3 sequence (DNA): TGTGCCAGCAGCTTATTGTATAGGGGGCCGGAAAATGAGCAGTTCTTC. The genes are TRBV13 and TRBJ2-1; 7 positions match TRBD1. From germline, CDR1 is PRHDT and CDR2 FYEKMQ (reference sequence). J gave up 7 bases and V 2 bases, and 11 bases lay outside the gene matches. This CDR3 contains 16 residues.

This clone was detected only once. The rearrangement uses TRBV10-1 and TRBJ2-1, with unresolved D. CDR3 length equals 13 residues. V was shortened by 4 bases and J by 4 bases, with 8 bases between the two germline ends. CDR1 is WNHNN, CDR2 SYGVQD, per germline (reference sequence). CDR3 sequence reads: CASSGSRYNEQFF. The CDR3 bases are TGCGCCAGCAGTGGAAGCAGGTACAATGAGCAGTTCTTC.

V and J are TRBV7-3 and TRBJ2-1, with D possibly TRBD2 on 6 matching bases. Germline V gene sequence: CDR1 SGHTA, CDR2 FQGTGA. Trimming left V 5 bases short and J 5 bases short, with 10 bases between. The CDR3 totals 13 residues. The CDR3 spells CASSPGLHNEQFF. CDR3 nucleotides: TGTGCCAGCAGCCCTGGACTACACAATGAGCAGTTCTTC.

This sequence joins TRBV2 and TRBJ1-3; D may be TRBD1 (6 bases). CDR3 length: 15 residues. The germline V gene has CDR1 SNHLY and CDR2 FYNNEI. Trimming cost V 1 base and J 6 bases, with 13 bases left between them. This chain's CDR3 is CASSEGSGVSNTIYF. In DNA form, the CDR3 reads TGTGCCAGCAGTGAAGGTTCAGGGGTTTCAAACACCATATATTTT.